These T cell receptor beta chains were read from a single sample in a study of sequential checkpoint blockade in melanoma. Measured with immunoSEQ multiplex PCR; TCRdb has only the in-frame clones, and not every one. This sample has roughly 11,000 clones, with approximately 80% found just once. The sequencing used CD8+ T cells sorted from blood (inferred from file names), collected from a patient given nivolumab and ipilimumab in sequence. The receptor set was obtained from a human donor with melanoma. The CDR3 runs from the conserved cysteine through the conserved F or W. The order of the fields is J gene, clone size, V gene, D gene, CDR3 protein, CDR3 DNA. D genes are given only for firm matches. The listing skips clone size in some rows; elsewhere it reads once, few, many or a size class.

TRBJ2-2	-	TRBV6-1	-	CASFYRAINTGELFF	TGTGCCAGCTTCTACAGGGCCATCAACACCGGGGAGCTGTTTTTT
TRBJ2-1	-	TRBV19	-	CASIGTALAGGRQFF	TGTGCCAGTATCGGGACAGCCCTCGCCGGGGGTAGGCAGTTCTTC
TRBJ1-4	-	TRBV7-9	-	CASSSTHGGATNEKLFF	TGTGCCAGCAGCTCCACCCACGGAGGGGCAACTAATGAAAAACTGTTTTTT
TRBJ2-7	-	TRBV19	-	CASSMFGASEQYF	TGTGCCAGTAGTATGTTTGGGGCTTCCGAGCAGTACTTC
TRBJ2-3	-	TRBV7-9	-	CASSLESSDTQYF	TGTGCCAGCAGCTTAGAGAGTTCAGATACGCAGTATTTT
TRBJ1-2	-	TRBV25-1	TRBD1	CASSGTGGNYGYTF	TGTGCCAGCAGTGGGACAGGGGGGAACTATGGCTACACCTTC
TRBJ2-1	-	TRBV9	TRBD1	CASSAPQSSTGRHNEQFF	TGTGCCAGCAGCGCACCCCAGAGTTCGACAGGGCGGCACAATGAGCAGTTCTTC
TRBJ2-5	once	TRBV19	-	CASSYVRGLQETQYF	TGTGCCAGTAGTTATGTCAGGGGCCTCCAAGAGACCCAGTACTTC
TRBJ2-1	-	TRBV28	TRBD2	CASRSYGTSGVYEQFF	TGTGCCAGCAGGTCATACGGGACTAGCGGGGTCTATGAGCAGTTCTTC
TRBJ2-1	-	TRBV4-1	TRBD2	CASSQDPLAGGTAYNEQFF	TGCGCCAGCAGCCAAGACCCTTTAGCGGGCGGGACCGCCTACAATGAGCAGTTCTTC
TRBJ1-6	-	TRBV4-3	TRBD1	CASSQDLGQEVRSPLHF	TGCGCCAGCAGCCAAGACCTGGGACAGGAGGTCCGTTCACCCCTCCACTTT
TRBJ1-5	-	TRBV4-2	-	CASSPHITGSNQPQHF	TGTGCCAGCAGCCCCCATATCACAGGGAGCAATCAGCCCCAGCATTTT
TRBJ2-7	-	TRBV5-1	-	CASSLALGTKTYEQYF	TGCGCCAGCAGCTTGGCCTTAGGGACAAAGACCTACGAGCAGTACTTC
TRBJ2-7	-	TRBV19	-	CASSTSVLAYEQYF	TGTGCCAGTTCTACTTCCGTTTTAGCCTACGAGCAGTACTTC
TRBJ2-7	-	TRBV7-9	TRBD1	CASSLEEGQGAGYEQYF	TGTGCCAGCAGCTTAGAAGAGGGACAGGGGGCCGGATACGAGCAGTACTTC
TRBJ2-7	-	TRBV14	-	CASSQAGSLIRYEQYF	TGTGCCAGCAGCCAAGCAGGCAGCCTCATTCGCTACGAGCAGTACTTC
TRBJ2-1	-	TRBV7-3	TRBD2	CASSTVAGGPYNEQFF	TGTGCCAGCAGCACTGTAGCGGGGGGGCCGTACAATGAGCAGTTCTTC
TRBJ2-3	-	TRBV9	TRBD2	CASSAVAGDITDTQYF	TGTGCCAGCAGCGCCGTAGCGGGGGACATCACAGATACGCAGTATTTT
TRBJ1-1	-	TRBV9	-	CATTKNRFKNTEAFF	TGTGCCACAACTAAGAACAGGTTCAAGAACACTGAAGCTTTCTTT
TRBJ2-7	-	TRBV19	TRBD1	CASSVVGPTGVYEQYF	TGTGCCAGTAGTGTCGTAGGCCCGACAGGGGTCTACGAGCAGTACTTC
TRBJ2-7	-	TRBV5-8	-	CASRDSGQGPYEQYF	TGTGCCAGCAGGGATAGTGGGCAGGGGCCCTACGAGCAGTACTTC
TRBJ2-7	-	TRBV30	-	CETTGYEQYF	TGTGAGACTACGGGCTACGAGCAGTACTTC
TRBJ2-7	-	TRBV28	TRBD1	CASSFRDRGSYEQYF	TGTGCCAGCAGTTTCAGGGACAGGGGCTCCTACGAGCAGTACTTC
TRBJ2-5	-	TRBV7-2	TRBD2	CASSSAGGRQETQYF	TGTGCCAGCAGTTCCGCGGGGGGGCGCCAAGAGACCCAGTACTTC
TRBJ2-3	-	TRBV9	-	CASSVARSSTSTDTQYF	TGTGCCAGCAGCGTAGCTAGGTCCTCCACTAGCACAGATACGCAGTATTTT
TRBJ2-3	-	TRBV19	TRBD1	CASSITGASTDTQYF	TGTGCCAGTAGTATAACAGGGGCTAGCACAGATACGCAGTATTTT
TRBJ2-4	-	TRBV6-1	-	CASRGGGLNIQYF	TGTGCCAGCAGGGGCGGCGGGTTAAACATTCAGTACTTC
TRBJ2-3	-	TRBV6-5	TRBD2	CASSYSRGSTDTQYF	TGTGCCAGCAGTTACTCGCGGGGGAGCACAGATACGCAGTATTTT
TRBJ2-3	-	TRBV11-1	TRBD2	CASSLNAGGGTDTQYF	TGTGCCAGCAGCTTGAACGCGGGGGGCGGGACAGATACGCAGTATTTT
TRBJ2-7	-	TRBV13	TRBD2	CASSAGLAGSEQYF	TGTGCCAGCAGCGCGGGACTAGCGGGGTCCGAGCAGTACTTC
TRBJ2-2	-	TRBV4-2	TRBD1	CASNTPGQGKTGELFF	TGTGCCAGCAACACACCCGGACAGGGCAAAACCGGGGAGCTGTTTTTT
TRBJ2-2	-	TRBV25-1	-	CASSVLLNTGELFF	TGTGCCAGCAGTGTCCTACTGAACACCGGGGAGCTGTTTTTT
TRBJ1-4	-	TRBV11-3	TRBD1	CASSAQQGADNEKLFF	TGTGCCAGCAGCGCACAACAGGGGGCGGATAATGAAAAACTGTTTTTT
TRBJ1-2	few	TRBV21-1	-	CASSKADKSRSDYGYTF	TGTGCCAGCAGCAAAGCCGACAAATCGCGATCGGACTATGGCTACACCTTC
TRBJ2-5	-	TRBV10-2	-	CASSDPGQGVMETQYF	TGCGCCAGCAGTGATCCCGGCCAGGGTGTGATGGAGACCCAGTACTTC
TRBJ1-2	once	TRBV28	TRBD1	CASSSLKTGGFGYTF	TGTGCCAGCAGTTCACTAAAGACAGGGGGCTTTGGCTACACCTTC
TRBJ2-7	few	TRBV19	TRBD1	CASSMGQPTEQYF	TGTGCCAGTAGTATGGGACAGCCAACGGAGCAGTACTTC
TRBJ1-2	-	TRBV28	TRBD1	CASSPGQGGNYGYTF	TGTGCCAGCAGTCCCGGACAGGGGGGAAACTATGGCTACACCTTC
TRBJ2-7	once	TRBV6-1	-	CASSNRPGEQYF	TGTGCCAGCAGTAACCGACCAGGGGAGCAGTACTTC
TRBJ1-1	-	TRBV7-6	-	CASSSNGNEAFF	TGTGCCAGCAGCTCGAACGGTAATGAAGCTTTCTTT
TRBJ2-3	-	TRBV29-1	TRBD2	CSVALAGYTDTQYF	TGCAGCGTGGCACTAGCGGGGTACACAGATACGCAGTATTTT